The subject of this entry is one TCR beta chain. Study processing details: Amplification from reference gene primers served as the basis for estimated nucleated cell counts. Profiling relied on immunoSEQ multiplex PCR, and the TCRdb table lists in-frame clones only, not all of them. Clone size and V and J calls were adopted from that table, with D and trimming inferred from the DNA. The table has more than 130,000 clones, around 80% seen once; the top ten hold under 10%. This entry is derived from a study of blood T cell repertoires in COVID-19. The wider study: Samples came from the United States, Italy and Spain, spanning acute and convalescent COVID-19. Sample material is recorded as cDNA or gDNA derived from T cells, B-cell-depleted T cells, or PBMCs.

The CDR3 loop spans 14 amino acids. J lost 4 bases, V lost 6 bases, and 6 bases had no gene match. Germline assignment: CDR1 SGHTA and CDR2 FQGNSA. This clonotype originated in a woman older than 75 in a cohort sampled during active or convalescent COVID-19. Sample: peripheral blood. J is TRBJ1-3 and V is TRBV7-2; 7 nucleotides line up with TRBD1. CDR3 nucleotide sequence: TGTGCCAGCAGGACAGGGTCGGGAGGAAACACCATATATTTT. Translation: CASRTGSGGNTIYF.